This T cell receptor (beta chain) was identified during a study of blood T cells in healthy people across ages (dated by TCRdb to between 2014 and 2016). Study-wide context: Template switching captured roughly one uniquely barcoded TCR beta cDNA molecule per two T cells in model experiments. The study measured age-related changes in TCR beta repertoire diversity using deep sequencing normalized with unique cDNA molecular identifiers. Four age groups were formed from the donors: young (average roughly 16 years), middle-aged (approximately 40), aged (around 68) and long-lived (82). To avoid experimental bias, donors of different ages were distributed randomly across sequencing lanes. For two donors (one aged 18 to 30 and one aged 80 or older), the study analyzed two additional independent replicas of 1 million unique cDNA reads from the same blood draw. Results the study describes overall, beyond this receptor: The CMV infection status of donors was not known, potentially confounding age-related changes in expanded clonotypes. Bulk unsorted PBMC profiling prevented conclusive comparison of naive and antigen-experienced compartments. Compared with the aged group, the long-lived group had more naive CD4+ T cells, fewer expanded clones and increased TCR diversity, a pattern suggesting age selection. Estimates of total diversity based on one million sequenced T cells were considered lower bounds and underestimates. A strong correlation was found between observed TCR beta diversity and the percentage of naive T cells measured by flow cytometry. As age increased, observed TCR beta diversity per million T cells dropped in a roughly linear way, and a significant reduction was already evident by age 40.

Systemically healthy Caucasian individuals from Russia, around 38 in total and aged roughly 6 to 95 years, were included as donors. Each donor gave approximately 9.3 milliliters of peripheral blood, collected into EDTA-treated Vacutainer tubes. PBMCs were isolated by Ficoll-Paque density-gradient centrifugation, with at least 7 million obtained per sample. Trizol reagent was used to extract total RNA from PBMCs, with at least 5.5 micrograms per sample. For every donor, flow cytometry on a PBMC aliquot measured the percentage of naive CD45RAhigh/CD27high T cells. Library preparation employed 5' RACE. For sequencing, an Illumina HiSeq 2500 was employed. A second PCR of roughly 7 to 11 cycles was performed with a sample-barcoded 5' primer and a J-beta primer mix. A unique molecular identifier was introduced onto each TCR beta cDNA molecule by a template-switch 5' adaptor carrying 12 random nucleotides. Each sample yielded at least 2.5 million CDR3-containing paired-end reads. All of the RNA was converted into first-strand cDNA using the Mint cDNA synthesis kit, with a TRBC-specific oligonucleotide serving as the primer. Following uracil-DNA glycosylase treatment, a first 18-cycle PCR with universal primers M1SS and BC2_uni_R was performed on all cDNA. In the authors' own workflow: For normalization, 1 million high-quality reads were randomly selected from each sample, with every read carrying a distinct molecular identifier. Instead of being binned into consensus sequences, reads that shared molecular identifiers were thrown out. MiTCR, run with a Q25 quality threshold and the strictest error-elimination algorithm, handled CDR3 identification, clonotype clustering and error correction. Lower-bound total TCR beta diversity was estimated with a nonparametric unseen species model using Euler transformation. The public reads were run again by TCRdb, first through fastp at Q25 and then through MiXCR, and only productive beta chains were kept. Rows are combined by CDR3 protein, so each entry shows the most common genes and DNA. These V and J calls derive from TCRdb rather than the authors' analysis. The sample profile shows about 680,000 distinct CDR3 sequences; around half of them were found once. The biggest ten clones account for around a third of the sample.

Turning to this clonotype: This receptor's antigen is unknown. Per-base qualities were not stored, and no clone one base away is much larger.

From the cysteine through the phenylalanine, the CDR3 covers 13 amino acids. CDR3 DNA only is kept here, 39 bases in frame from base 1. Germline trimming: 8 bases from V, 8 bases from J; junction bases outside gene matches: 8. Here the chain combines TRBV12-3 or TRBV12-4 and TRBJ1-2; TRBD1 lines up with 10 middle nucleotides. The TCR comes from a woman aged 55-69 years in good health. Source material: blood. The CDR3 here reads CASSGTGVRGYTF. The nucleotide sequence reads TGTGCCAGCTCCGGGACAGGGGTGCGGGGCTACACCTTC.